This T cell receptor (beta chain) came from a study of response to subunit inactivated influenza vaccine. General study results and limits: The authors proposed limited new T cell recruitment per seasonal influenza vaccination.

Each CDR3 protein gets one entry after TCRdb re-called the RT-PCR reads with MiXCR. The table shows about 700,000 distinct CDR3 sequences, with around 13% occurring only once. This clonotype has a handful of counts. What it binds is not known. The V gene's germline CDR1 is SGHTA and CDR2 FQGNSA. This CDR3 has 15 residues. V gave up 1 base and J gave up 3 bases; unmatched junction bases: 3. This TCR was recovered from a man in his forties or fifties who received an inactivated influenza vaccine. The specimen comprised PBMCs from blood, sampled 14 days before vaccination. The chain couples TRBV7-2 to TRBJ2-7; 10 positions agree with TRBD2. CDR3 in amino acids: CASSLEGLAVYEQYF. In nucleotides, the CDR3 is TGTGCCAGCAGCTTAGAAGGACTAGCGGTCTACGAGCAGTACTTC. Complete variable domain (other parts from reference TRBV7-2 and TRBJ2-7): GAGVSQSPSNKVTEKGKDVELRCDPISGHTALYWYRQSLGQGLEFLIYFQGNSAPDKSGLPSDRFSAERTGGSVSTLTIQRTQQEDSAVYLCASSLEGLAVYEQYFGPGTRLTVT.